This T cell receptor beta chain was recovered during a study of blood T cell repertoires in COVID-19. Study context: PBMCs, B-cell-depleted T cells, or T cells were the source of the cDNA or gDNA that made up the material.

The CDR3 is 14 amino acids. V trimming: 1 base; J trimming: 5 bases; junction bases outside the gene matches: 3. The germline gives CDR1 LGHDT, CDR2 YNNKEL (reference sequence). Per the original methods: Counts of nucleated cells, estimated from reference gene primer amplification, were obtained. Here immunoSEQ multiplex PCR was the method, and the copy in TCRdb shows in-frame clones only, minus some. D and trimming come from the DNA, and the V and J calls and clone size come from that table. Here the sample spans 200,000 to 250,000 clones, around 90% being singletons. Sequencing was carried out using PBMCs or T cells enriched from blood (not recorded which). The receptor comes from a woman between 45 and 65 years old with acute COVID-19. The rearrangement uses TRBV3-1 (or the pseudogene TRBV3-2) and TRBJ2-7; TRBD1 agrees at 9 bases. The CDR3, as DNA: TGTGCCAGCAGCCAAGGGGACAGGGCCCACGAGCAGTACTTC. Its translation is CASSQGDRAHEQYF.